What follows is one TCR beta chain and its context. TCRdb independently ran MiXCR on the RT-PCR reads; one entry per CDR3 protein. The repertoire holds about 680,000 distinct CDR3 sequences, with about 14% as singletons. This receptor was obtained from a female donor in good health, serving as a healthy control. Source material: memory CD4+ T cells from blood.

CDR3 nucleotide sequence: TGTGCCAGCAGCGGCGGCAGTGCTAGCAATCAGCCCCAGCATTTT. Translating gives CASSGGSASNQPQHF. The chain combines TRBV7-2 with TRBJ1-5; D gene unclear. CDR3 length equals 15 residues. V was clipped by 5 bases and J by 0 bases, with 11 bases between them. Germline V lookup: CDR1 SGHTA, CDR2 FQGNSA.